This paragraph reports one TCR beta chain. Related graft donors supplied nonmyeloablative bone marrow transplants, and mixed chimerism was transient. Profiled with immunoSEQ multiplex PCR; TCRdb holds only in-frame clones, not every one. The data contain about 21,000 clones, approximately 84% of them singletons. Trimming stripped 11 bases from V and 2 bases from J, with 16 bases between. This CDR3 is 14 amino acids long. Germline assignment: CDR1 LNHDA and CDR2 SQIVND (reference sequence). The sample originates from a study of Tregs in tolerant kidney transplant recipients. The chain links TRBV19 to TRBJ2-1; D perhaps matches TRBD1 (5 bases). The receptor's source is a human patient who received a combined kidney and bone marrow transplant. Some T cells could come from the graft donor. The sequencing used CD8+ T cells from blood (PBMCs), collected 6 months after the transplant. CDR3 nucleotides: TGTGCCTCACAGCAGGGTTCTACCTACAATGAGCAGTTCTTC. Translated, it gives CASQQGSTYNEQFF.